This T cell receptor beta chain originates from a study of CD8 T cells in ankylosing spondylitis. The study's findings and limits: Significantly higher representation of disease-linked clones was reported for matched ankylosing spondylitis synovial fluid. Typical of ankylosing spondylitis blood, it appeared, was a TCR beta motif of eight highly homologous variants.

This clonotype was seen a handful of times. The antigen is unknown. The CDR3 totals 13 residues. V was trimmed by 2 bases and J by 4 bases, leaving 11 bases between them. Per the germline V gene, CDR1 is SQVTM and CDR2 is ANQGSEA. TCRdb processed the 5' RACE reads anew with MiXCR; each CDR3 protein has one entry. Of some 840,000 distinct CDR3 sequences in the sample, 10% to 15% were seen once. The chain uses TRBV29-1 and TRBJ1-1; no clear D gene. The sequence was obtained from a male donor with ankylosing spondylitis. Sample: blood, either unsorted or a sorted T cell fraction (not recorded which). The CDR3 spells CSVEFPGPTEAFF. The CDR3, as DNA: TGCAGCGTTGAATTCCCCGGACCCACTGAAGCTTTCTTT. Variable domain in full (rest from reference TRBV29-1 and TRBJ1-1): SAVISQKPSRDICQRGTSLTIQCQVDSQVTMMFWYRQQPGQSLTLIATANQGSEATYESGFVIDKFPISRPNLTFSTLTVSNMSPEDSSIYLCSVEFPGPTEAFFGQGTRLTVV.